This entry features one T cell receptor beta chain sequence. This specimen comes from a study of cytomegalovirus exposure and HLA in healthy donors. The PCR ran on 60 Vbeta and 13 Jbeta primers. Here immunoSEQ multiplex PCR was the method, and the copy in TCRdb shows in-frame clones only, minus some. The sample yields 120,000 or so clones, roughly 70% seen once. V dropped 2 bases and J dropped 8 bases, with 17 bases sitting between them. Germline V gene sequence: CDR1 SGHNT, CDR2 YYREEE (reference sequence). The CDR3 covers 15 residues. The receptor was derived from a man aged 35 to 55 in good health and CMV-seropositive. The rearrangement joins TRBV5-4 to TRBJ2-1; tentative D call: TRBD2 (5 bases). Sequencing used PBMCs. The CDR3 loop is CASSFEIEGIDEQFF. CDR3 nucleotide sequence: TGTGCCAGCAGCTTCGAGATCGAGGGCATCGATGAGCAGTTCTTC.